Below, 21 T cell receptor beta chains from the same sample are listed, as sequenced in a study of cytomegalovirus exposure and HLA in healthy donors. Amplification used 60 Vbeta primers and 13 Jbeta primers. TCRdb keeps only in-frame clones here, not all; method: immunoSEQ multiplex PCR. The data contain 200,000 to 250,000 clones, about four fifths of them seen just once; the ten biggest clones take up roughly a tenth. The sequenced sample was PBMCs. The receptors were sampled from a woman aged 45-60 years in good health and CMV-seropositive.

This clone was detected once. The CDR3 loop reads CASSDLSRGFEKLFF. CDR3 DNA sequence: TGTGCCAGCAGCGACCTTAGCAGGGGATTTGAAAAACTGTTTTTT. The chain employs TRBV9 and TRBJ1-4; tentative D call: TRBD1 (6 bases). V lost 3 bases and J 7 bases, leaving 16 bases between the germline ends. In germline, CDR1 is SGDLS, CDR2 YYNGEE. The CDR3 is 15 residues long.

The genes are TRBV7-9 and TRBJ1-1, with a weak D call TRBD1 (6 bases). Deletions cut 3 bases from V and 5 bases from J, with 10 bases between. Per germline, CDR1 SEHNR and CDR2 FQNEAQ (reference sequence). This CDR3 is 13 amino acids long. In DNA form, the CDR3 reads TGTGCCAGCAGCTTCAGGGGTGGAACTGAAGCTTTCTTT. This codes for CASSFRGGTEAFF.

This chain links TRBV5-1 with TRBJ2-2; 7 bases match TRBD1. CDR1 and CDR2 from the germline V gene are SGHRS and YFSETQ. V trimming: 0 bases; J trimming: 0 bases; junction bases outside the gene matches: 2. The CDR3 length is 16 residues. CDR3 nucleotide sequence: TGCGCCAGCAGCTTGGAACAGGGGCCGAACACCGGGGAGCTGTTTTTT. Protein product: CASSLEQGPNTGELFF.

This chain uses TRBV19 with TRBJ1-5; D might be TRBD1 (5 bases). V dropped 4 bases and J dropped 1 base, with 14 bases sitting between them. Germline-derived CDR1 and CDR2 are LNHDA and SQIVND (reference sequence). The CDR3 is 16 amino acids. The CDR3 nucleotides read TGTGCCAGTAGTAACTGGGACTGGGGAAGCAATCAGCCCCAGCATTTT. This gives the protein CASSNWDWGSNQPQHF.

The chain carries TRBV5-4 and TRBJ1-2, with 10 bases aligning to TRBD1. The CDR3 has 14 residues. Germline CDR1 reads SGHNT; CDR2 reads YYREEE (reference sequence). Trimming at V came to 4 bases and at J to 4 bases, leaving 4 bases not matched to a gene. CDR3: CASSMDRGIYGYTF. CDR3 sequence (DNA): TGTGCCAGCAGCATGGACAGGGGGATCTATGGCTACACCTTC.

As for this clone: At the DNA level, this CDR3 is encoded by other sequences in the same sample as well. The V gene is TRBV7-3, the J gene TRBJ2-1; 8 bases agree with TRBD1. The V and J ends lost 3 bases and 0 bases, in that order; junction bases with no gene match: 1. The CDR3 runs 15 residues. CDR1 is SGHTA, CDR2 FQGTGA, per germline. The CDR3 bases are TGTGCCAGCAGCTTGGACAGGGCCTCCTACAATGAGCAGTTCTTC. This sequence encodes CASSLDRASYNEQFF.

The V gene is TRBV5-1, the J gene TRBJ1-1; D is uncertain. This CDR3 has 13 residues. From germline, CDR1 is SGHRS and CDR2 YFSETQ. Trimming removed 4 bases at V and 3 bases at J, with 10 bases between. The CDR3 coding sequence is TGCGCCAGCAGCATTTTAAGCTACACTGAAGCTTTCTTT. Translating gives CASSILSYTEAFF.

The rearrangement uses TRBV9 and TRBJ2-1; D call uncertain. V was trimmed by 0 bases and J by 6 bases, leaving 13 bases between them. The CDR3 is 15 residues long. Germline CDR1 and CDR2: SGDLS and YYNGEE. The CDR3 nucleotides are TGTGCCAGCAGCGTAGTCAGTAATGGTGGCAATGAGCAGTTCTTC. Protein product: CASSVVSNGGNEQFF.

The CDR3 bases are TGCAGCGTTGAAGATCAGGAGGGCAGTTCTGGAAACACCATATATTTT. Protein sequence: CSVEDQEGSSGNTIYF. The chain carries TRBV29-1 and TRBJ1-3; D unresolved. Between the trimmed V and J ends, which lost 0 bases and 1 base, there was a span of 13 bases. The CDR3 is 16 amino acids. Germline CDR1 is SQVTM and CDR2 is ANQGSEA. The full variable domain, with the rest looked up from reference TRBV29-1 and TRBJ1-3, is SAVISQKPSRDICQRGTSLTIQCQVDSQVTMMFWYRQQPGQSLTLIATANQGSEATYESGFVIDKFPISRPNLTFSTLTVSNMSPEDSSIYLCSVEDQEGSSGNTIYFGEGSWLTVV.

This chain's CDR3 is CASKRDTSGNTIYF. For the CDR3, the DNA is TGCGCCAGCAAGAGGGACACCTCTGGAAACACCATATATTTT. The genes are TRBV5-1 and TRBJ1-3; D is perhaps TRBD1 (6 bases). CDR3 length: 14 amino acids. Trimming stripped 6 bases from V and 0 bases from J, with 10 bases between. The V gene's germline CDR1 is SGHRS and CDR2 YFSETQ.

The chain links TRBV27 to TRBJ2-7; D remains ambiguous. The CDR3 spans 14 residues. In germline, CDR1 is MNHEY, CDR2 SMNVEV (reference sequence). The germline V and J ends were trimmed by 6 bases and 4 bases, with 16 bases remaining between them. The CDR3 loop reads CASRVKTDKYEQYF. Written as DNA, the CDR3 is TGTGCCAGCAGGGTTAAAACTGACAAGTACGAGCAGTACTTC.

J is TRBJ1-1 and V is TRBV7-8; D remains ambiguous. Germline CDR1 and CDR2: SGHVS and FQNEAQ. The CDR3 totals 12 residues. Trimming shortened V by 5 bases and J by 4 bases, and 8 bases separated the two germline ends. The CDR3 coding sequence is TGTGCCAGCAGCGCAACAACCACTGAAGCTTTCTTT. Its protein is CASSATTTEAFF. Complete variable domain (other parts from reference TRBV7-8 and TRBJ1-1): GAGVSQSPRYKVAKRGQDVALRCDPISGHVSLFWYQQALGQGPEFLTYFQNEAQLDKSGLPSDRFFAERPEGSVSTLKIQRTQQEDSAVYLCASSATTTEAFFGQGTRLTVV.

The chain employs TRBV7-2 and TRBJ2-5; 11 bases are shared with TRBD2. CDR1 SGHTA and CDR2 FQGNSA come from the germline V gene. The CDR3 totals 16 residues. The junction had 11 bases not matched to a gene; V was cut back by 5 bases and J by 6 bases. This chain's CDR3 is CASSLGSASGGKTQYF. In DNA form, the CDR3 reads TGTGCCAGCAGCCTGGGATCGGCTAGCGGGGGGAAGACCCAGTACTTC.

CDR3: CAISPPGFDEQYF. In DNA, the CDR3 is TGTGCCATCAGTCCTCCGGGGTTTGACGAGCAGTACTTC. The chain recombines TRBV10-3 with TRBJ2-7, with a possible D match to TRBD2 (5 bases). Trimming took off 5 bases at V and 5 bases at J, with 13 bases between the two ends. The CDR3 has 13 amino acids. From germline, CDR1 is ENHRY and CDR2 SYGVKD.

This clone has only one observation. The chain has TRBV5-5 and TRBJ1-2, with D tentatively TRBD1 (6 bases). The germline CDR1 and CDR2 sequences are SGHKS and YYEKEE (reference sequence). V lost 0 bases to trimming and J lost 2 bases, with 14 bases between them. There are 16 residues in the CDR3. This CDR3 reads CASSLASTGPNYGYTF. The CDR3 DNA reads TGTGCCAGCAGCTTGGCTTCGACAGGCCCCAACTATGGCTACACCTTC.

The rearrangement uses TRBV11-1 and TRBJ2-2, with 8 positions matching TRBD1. Looked up from germline, CDR1 is SGHAT and CDR2 is FQDESV (reference sequence). V lost 2 bases and J lost 4; bases outside the gene matches: 3. This CDR3 is 15 amino acids long. For the CDR3, the DNA is TGTGCCAGCAGCTTACAGGGGGCCGGCACCGGGGAGCTGTTTTTT. This translates into CASSLQGAGTGELFF. Variable domain in full (rest from reference TRBV11-1 and TRBJ2-2): EAEVAQSPRYKITEKSQAVAFWCDPISGHATLYWYRQILGQGPELLVQFQDESVVDDSQLPKDRFSAERLKGVDSTLKIQPAELGDSAMYLCASSLQGAGTGELFFGEGSRLTVL.

The J gene is TRBJ1-2, the V gene TRBV9, with a possible D match to TRBD1 (6 bases). With 0 bases removed from V and 7 bases from J, the gap between germline ends came to 22 bases. Germline V gene data show CDR1 as SGDLS and CDR2 as YYNGEE. There are 17 residues in the CDR3. The CDR3 is CASSVAGAPPPPSGYTF. The CDR3 region has the DNA TGTGCCAGCAGCGTAGCAGGGGCACCTCCCCCACCGAGTGGCTACACCTTC.

This clone was found once. The CDR3 DNA sequence: TGTGCCTGGAGTGTACAGGGGGCCGGGAACACTGAAGCTTTCTTT. This codes for CAWSVQGAGNTEAFF. The rearrangement uses TRBV30 and TRBJ1-1; 9 nucleotides match TRBD1. Unmatched junction bases numbered 3, after V lost 0 bases and J lost 1 base. CDR1 is GTSNPN and CDR2 is SVGIG in the germline V gene (reference sequence). The CDR3 runs to 15 residues.

The chain is built from TRBV29-1 and TRBJ2-1; 7 nucleotides match TRBD1. Trimming at V came to 6 bases and at J to 5 bases, leaving 7 bases not matched to a gene. The CDR3 loop spans 13 amino acids. Germline lookup yields CDR1 SQVTM and CDR2 ANQGSEA. As DNA, the CDR3 is TGCAGCGTCGTCGCCGACAGGGACAATGAGCAGTTCTTC. Its translation: CSVVADRDNEQFF.

CDR3 sequence reads: CASSPWTGGTSGNTIYF. CDR3 bases: TGTGCCAGCTCACCCTGGACAGGGGGAACCTCTGGAAACACCATATATTTT. This rearrangement joins TRBV18 to TRBJ1-3; 10 bases are shared with TRBD1. Germline-derived CDR1 and CDR2 are KGHSH and LQKENI. The V gene end was trimmed by 3 bases and the J gene end by 0 bases; junction bases not matched to a gene: 5. The CDR3 is 17 amino acids.

The chain links TRBV7-9 to TRBJ1-3, with D possibly TRBD1 on 5 matching bases. V dropped 11 bases and J dropped 4 bases, with 21 bases sitting between them. Germline lookup yields CDR1 SEHNR and CDR2 FQNEAQ (reference sequence). The length of the CDR3 is 15 residues. The chain's CDR3 is CAASLRGGDGNTIYF. The CDR3 DNA reads as TGTGCCGCCAGCCTACGGGGGGGTGACGGAAACACCATATATTTT.